Below, 27 T cell receptor beta chains from the same sample are listed, as sequenced in a study of blood T cell repertoires in COVID-19. Clones were sequenced by immunoSEQ multiplex PCR, and TCRdb holds only the in-frame ones, with some missing. Of roughly 140,000 clones listed, 70% to 85% are singletons. The sequenced material came from peripheral blood. The source of these receptors is a woman aged 45-65 years with acute or convalescent COVID-19.

The chain recombines TRBV5-1 with TRBJ2-5; 10 bases agree with TRBD2. V shed 4 bases, J shed 3 bases, and the junction held 6 bases outside the gene matches. Germline V gene lookup returns CDR1 SGHRS and CDR2 YFSETQ. This CDR3 contains 15 residues. The CDR3 reads CASSIAGGPEETQYF. For the CDR3, the DNA is TGCGCCAGCAGCATAGCGGGGGGCCCTGAAGAGACCCAGTACTTC.

This clone was observed once. V gene TRBV5-1 combines with J gene TRBJ2-1; TRBD2 might be the D (6 bases). The CDR3 length is 13 residues. Germline V gene sequence: CDR1 SGHRS, CDR2 YFSETQ. Trimming pared 7 bases from V and 0 bases from J, leaving 8 bases between. CDR3 sequence reads: CASSTSSYNEQFF. The CDR3 coding sequence is TGCGCCAGCTCGACTAGCTCCTACAATGAGCAGTTCTTC.

This clone occurred once. At one end the junction does not follow the germline gene, possibly because of a read error. V and J are TRBV19 and TRBJ2-2, with 9 bases matching TRBD2. This CDR3 is built from 17 residues. Germline loops: CDR1 LNHDA, CDR2 SQIVND (reference sequence). The chain's CDR3 is CASSPRASGVNAGELFF. The CDR3 DNA is TGTGCCAGTAGTCCCAGGGCTAGCGGGGTGAACGCCGGGGAGCTGTTTTTT. The full variable domain, with the rest looked up from reference TRBV19 and TRBJ2-2, is DGGITQSPKYLFRKEGQNVTLSCEQNLNHDAMYWYRQDPGQGLRLIYYSQIVNDFQKGDIAEGYSVSREKKESFPLTVTSAQKNPTAFYLCASSPRASGVNAGELFFGEGSRLTVL.

This sequence joins TRBV2 and TRBJ2-7; 7 bases are shared with TRBD2. Germline CDR1 and CDR2: SNHLY and FYNNEI. The CDR3 consists of 14 residues. The V gene end was trimmed by 5 bases and the J gene end by 4 bases; junction bases not matched to a gene: 8. CDR3 region: CASSYERDYYEQYF. The DNA for the CDR3 is TGTGCCAGCAGTTACGAGCGGGACTATTACGAGCAGTACTTC.

The rearrangement links TRBV3-1 (or the pseudogene TRBV3-2) to TRBJ2-5; 8 bases map to TRBD2. CDR3 length: 16 amino acids. With V trimmed by 4 bases and J by 4 bases, 11 bases remained unmatched. CDR1 LGHDT and CDR2 YNNKEL come from the germline V gene (reference sequence). The CDR3 DNA reads as TGTGCCAGCAGCCGAAGGACTAGCCCGTCCACAGAGACCCAGTACTTC. Its translation: CASSRRTSPSTETQYF.

The chain has TRBV7-2 and TRBJ2-4; 8 bases align to TRBD2. The CDR3 totals 17 residues. V lost 1 base and J lost 8; bases outside the gene matches: 13. Germline CDR1 and CDR2: SGHTA and FQGNSA. The CDR3 is CASSLDAGGLPSDIQYF. The CDR3 region has the DNA TGTGCCAGCAGCTTAGATGCGGGAGGTCTCCCGTCGGACATTCAGTACTTC. Based on the CDR3 plus reference TRBV7-2 and TRBJ2-4, the full variable domain is GAGVSQSPSNKVTEKGKDVELRCDPISGHTALYWYRQSLGQGLEFLIYFQGNSAPDKSGLPSDRFSAERTGGSVSTLTIQRTQQEDSAVYLCASSLDAGGLPSDIQYFGAGTRLSVL.

This clone was picked up one time. V is TRBV19 and J is TRBJ1-2; possible D gene TRBD1, 5 bases. The CDR3 covers 14 residues. CDR1 LNHDA and CDR2 SQIVND come from the germline V gene (reference sequence). Trimming removed 2 bases from V and 2 bases from J, with 9 bases in between. The CDR3 protein is CASSISGQNYGYTF. For the CDR3, the DNA is TGTGCCAGTAGTATATCCGGACAAAACTATGGCTACACCTTC.

The V call is TRBV19, the J call TRBJ1-5; possible D gene TRBD1, 6 bases. Trimming shortened V by 3 bases and J by 1 base, and 10 bases separated the two germline ends. CDR3 length: 15 amino acids. In germline, CDR1 is LNHDA, CDR2 SQIVND (reference sequence). The chain's CDR3 is CASSITGTSNQPQHF. In DNA form, the CDR3 reads TGTGCCAGTAGTATTACAGGGACGAGCAATCAGCCCCAGCATTTT.

This chain joins TRBV5-1 and TRBJ2-3; TRBD2 aligns across 11 bases. Germline loops: CDR1 SGHRS, CDR2 YFSETQ. The CDR3 sequence is 15 residues long. The ends lost 7 bases at V and 2 bases at J; junction bases unmatched: 6. The CDR3 region has the DNA TGCGCCAGCGGAAAGACTAGCGGGGACACAGATACGCAGTATTTT. Translating gives CASGKTSGDTDTQYF.

The rearrangement uses TRBV28 and TRBJ1-6; 7 bases agree with TRBD1. This CDR3 is 14 amino acids long. Germline CDR1 is MDHEN and CDR2 is SYDVKM. Unmatched junction bases numbered 7, after V lost 6 bases and J lost 8 bases. The CDR3 DNA sequence: TGTGCCAGCAGCCCCGGGACAGCCTATTCACCCCTCCACTTT. Its protein product is CASSPGTAYSPLHF.

V usage is TRBV7-2 and J usage is TRBJ2-7; TRBD2 matches 10 bases. The CDR3 loop spans 14 amino acids. CDR1 SGHTA and CDR2 FQGNSA come from the germline V gene. V was clipped by 1 base and J by 6 bases; unmatched bases: 3. CDR3 in amino acids: CASSLGSGRGEQYF. The CDR3 DNA is TGTGCCAGCAGCTTAGGGAGCGGGAGGGGCGAGCAGTACTTC.

The V gene is TRBV7-9, the J gene TRBJ2-2; D gene ambiguous. V lost 4 bases, J lost 4 bases, and 4 bases lay in between. The CDR3 spans 12 residues. Germline V lookup: CDR1 SEHNR, CDR2 FQNEAQ (reference sequence). The CDR3 loop is CASSWATGELFF. CDR3 sequence (DNA): TGTGCCAGCAGCTGGGCCACCGGGGAGCTGTTTTTT.

The gene calls are TRBV6-5 and TRBJ1-2; 8 nucleotides align to TRBD1. The CDR3 runs to 13 residues. V lost 7 bases to trimming and J lost 4 bases; unmatched junction nucleotides: 5. Germline V CDR1 and CDR2: MNHEY, SVGAGI. The CDR3 loop is CASTRTGSYGYTF. Here the CDR3 DNA reads TGTGCCAGCACTAGGACAGGGTCCTATGGCTACACCTTC.

This clone was counted once. The chain links TRBV20-1 to TRBJ2-1; 11 bases match TRBD2. With 6 bases clipped from V and 11 bases from J, the junction kept 3 bases outside the gene matches. This CDR3 contains 11 residues. The germline gives CDR1 DFQATT, CDR2 SNEGSKA (reference sequence). DNA of the CDR3: TGCAGTGCCCGGACTAGCGGGCAGCAGTTCTTC. Translated, it gives CSARTSGQQFF.

The V and J genes are TRBV12-3 or TRBV12-4 and TRBJ2-7; D is uncertain. The CDR3 covers 13 residues. V dropped 4 bases and J dropped 2 bases, with 9 bases sitting between them. The chain's CDR3 is CASSWSPTYEQYF. CDR3 bases: TGTGCCAGCAGTTGGTCCCCTACCTACGAGCAGTACTTC.

V usage is TRBV5-6 and J usage is TRBJ1-5, with 7 bases identical to TRBD1. The CDR3 length is 14 residues. The V segment lost 6 bases and the J segment 6 bases; nucleotides outside the gene matches: 9. In germline, CDR1 is SGHDT, CDR2 YYEEEE. CDR3 sequence reads: CASTSRAGGQPQHF. CDR3 in DNA: TGTGCCAGCACCTCCCGGGCAGGGGGTCAGCCCCAGCATTTT. The full variable domain, its missing parts supplied by reference TRBV5-6 and TRBJ1-5, is DAGVTQSPTHLIKTRGQQVTLRCSPKSGHDTVSWYQQALGQGPQFIFQYYEEEERQRGNFPDRFSGHQFPNYSSELNVNALLLGDSALYLCASTSRAGGQPQHFGDGTRLSIL.

This rearrangement joins TRBV5-4 to TRBJ2-3, with 12 bases matching TRBD2. This CDR3 is 16 amino acids long. The ends lost 4 bases at V and 2 bases at J; junction bases unmatched: 5. Germline V gives CDR1 SGHNT, CDR2 YYREEE (reference sequence). CDR3 sequence: CASSRRLAGATDTQYF. CDR3 sequence (DNA): TGTGCCAGCAGCCGTAGACTAGCGGGGGCCACAGATACGCAGTATTTT.

The chain links TRBV15 to TRBJ2-1; the match to TRBD2 covers 14 bases. The V and J ends lost 3 bases and 7 bases, in that order; junction bases with no gene match: 5. The germline V gene encodes CDR1 LNHNV and CDR2 YYDKDF (reference sequence). The CDR3 length is 16 residues. CDR3 DNA: TGTGCCACCAGCAGGGGGACTAGCGGGGGCGAGAATGAGCAGTTCTTC. Encoded protein: CATSRGTSGGENEQFF.

V is TRBV25-1 and J is TRBJ2-1; 10 bases align to TRBD2. This CDR3 comprises 15 residues. CDR1 and CDR2 (germline): MGHDK, SYGVNS. The trim removed 4 bases at V and 4 bases at J, leaving 4 bases unmatched. CDR3 coding DNA: TGTGCCAGCAGTGGCGGGACTAGCGTATACAATGAGCAGTTCTTC. It is translated as CASSGGTSVYNEQFF. Looking up the rest from reference TRBV25-1 and TRBJ2-1 gives the full variable domain: EADIYQTPRYLVIGTGKKITLECSQTMGHDKMYWYQQDPGMELHLIHYSYGVNSTEKGDLSSESTVSRIRTEHFPLTLESARPSHTSQYLCASSGGTSVYNEQFFGPGTRLTVL.

The chain recombines TRBV25-1 with TRBJ2-1; D unclear. Germline-derived CDR1 and CDR2 are MGHDK and SYGVNS. Trimming took off 4 bases at V and 2 bases at J, with 9 bases between the two ends. The CDR3 has 14 residues. The CDR3 protein is CASSAGWAYNEQFF. Written as DNA, the CDR3 is TGTGCCAGCAGTGCCGGGTGGGCCTACAATGAGCAGTTCTTC. Filled out from reference TRBV25-1 and TRBJ2-1, the complete variable domain reads EADIYQTPRYLVIGTGKKITLECSQTMGHDKMYWYQQDPGMELHLIHYSYGVNSTEKGDLSSESTVSRIRTEHFPLTLESARPSHTSQYLCASSAGWAYNEQFFGPGTRLTVL.

The J gene is TRBJ2-7, the V gene TRBV6-5, with 11 bases that match TRBD1. The V and J ends lost 4 bases and 3 bases, in that order; junction bases with no gene match: 2. Germline CDR1 and CDR2: MNHEY and SVGAGI. The length of the CDR3 is 14 residues. The CDR3 DNA sequence: TGTGCCAGCAGTTCCGGGACAGGGGGCTACGAGCAGTACTTC. Translation gives CASSSGTGGYEQYF.

The rearrangement links TRBV5-1 to TRBJ1-6; D remains unclear. The CDR3 loop spans 13 amino acids. V lost 4 bases, J lost 5 bases, and 7 bases lay in between. CDR1 and CDR2 from the germline V gene are SGHRS and YFSETQ. DNA for the CDR3: TGCGCCAGCAGCGGCGGAGATAATTCACCCCTCCACTTT. Translated: CASSGGDNSPLHF. The full variable domain, completed using reference TRBV5-1 and TRBJ1-6, is KAGVTQTPRYLIKTRGQQVTLSCSPISGHRSVSWYQQTPGQGLQFLFEYFSETQRNKGNFPGRFSGRQFSNSRSEMNVSTLELGDSALYLCASSGGDNSPLHFGNGTRLTVT.

CDR3 residues: CASSPLPGQPKSNTGELFF. The CDR3, as DNA: TGTGCCAGTAGCCCGTTACCGGGACAGCCTAAATCGAACACCGGGGAGCTGTTTTTT. This chain connects TRBV19 to TRBJ2-2; 7 nucleotides match TRBD1. J lost 0 bases, V lost 6 bases, and 16 bases had no gene match. Looked up from germline, CDR1 is LNHDA and CDR2 is SQIVND (reference sequence). The CDR3 spans 19 residues.

The genes are TRBV27 and TRBJ1-6; 7 bases map to TRBD1. Germline loops: CDR1 MNHEY, CDR2 SMNVEV (reference sequence). J lost 8 bases, V lost 1 base, and 5 bases had no gene match. This CDR3 region has 15 residues. The CDR3 region is CASSLLIRGDSPLHF. The DNA of the CDR3 is TGTGCCAGCAGTTTATTAATCAGGGGGGATTCACCCCTCCACTTT.

The chain has TRBV13 and TRBJ1-4, with TRBD1 matching over 7 bases. The germline gives CDR1 PRHDT, CDR2 FYEKMQ (reference sequence). With 3 bases clipped from V and 7 bases from J, the junction kept 5 bases outside the gene matches. This CDR3 is built from 14 residues. CDR3 sequence reads: CASSFSTGAEKLFF. In DNA form, the CDR3 reads TGTGCCAGCAGCTTCTCCACAGGGGCTGAAAAACTGTTTTTT. Drawing the rest from reference TRBV13 and TRBJ1-4, the complete variable domain is AAGVIQSPRHLIKEKRETATLKCYPIPRHDTVYWYQQGPGQDPQFLISFYEKMQSDKGSIPDRFSAQQFSDYHSELNMSSLELGDSALYFCASSFSTGAEKLFFGSGTQLSVL.

The chain employs TRBV7-2 and TRBJ2-1; 9 nucleotides line up with TRBD1. The CDR3 runs to 17 residues. Trimming took 1 base from V and 2 from J; bases not matched to a gene: 6. Germline lookup yields CDR1 SGHTA and CDR2 FQGNSA. CDR3 protein: CASSLGGQGTTYNEQFF. CDR3 bases: TGTGCCAGCAGCTTAGGTGGACAGGGGACCACCTACAATGAGCAGTTCTTC.

The chain links TRBV5-1 to TRBJ2-1; 10 nucleotides match TRBD2. The CDR3 loop spans 15 amino acids. Trimming cost V 0 bases and J 10 bases; bases outside gene matches: 7. CDR1 SGHRS and CDR2 YFSETQ come from the germline V gene. CDR3 amino acids: CASSLGAGGPEEQFF. As DNA, the CDR3 is TGCGCCAGCAGCTTGGGAGCGGGAGGGCCGGAGGAGCAGTTCTTC. The full variable domain, in which reference TRBV5-1 and TRBJ2-1 provide the parts outside the CDR3, is KAGVTQTPRYLIKTRGQQVTLSCSPISGHRSVSWYQQTPGQGLQFLFEYFSETQRNKGNFPGRFSGRQFSNSRSEMNVSTLELGDSALYLCASSLGAGGPEEQFFGPGTRLTVL.